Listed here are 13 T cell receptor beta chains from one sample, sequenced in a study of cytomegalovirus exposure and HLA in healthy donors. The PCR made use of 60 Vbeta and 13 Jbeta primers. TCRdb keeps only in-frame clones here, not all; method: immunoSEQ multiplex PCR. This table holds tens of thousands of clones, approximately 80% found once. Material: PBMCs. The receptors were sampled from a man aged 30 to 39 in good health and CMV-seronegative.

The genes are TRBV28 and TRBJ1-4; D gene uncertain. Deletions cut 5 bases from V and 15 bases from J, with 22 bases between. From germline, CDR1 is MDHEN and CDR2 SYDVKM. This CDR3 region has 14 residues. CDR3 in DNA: TGTGCCAGCAGTCCCCAGAGGGCCCGGGTTCGTGTGTTTTTT. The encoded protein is CASSPQRARVRVFF.

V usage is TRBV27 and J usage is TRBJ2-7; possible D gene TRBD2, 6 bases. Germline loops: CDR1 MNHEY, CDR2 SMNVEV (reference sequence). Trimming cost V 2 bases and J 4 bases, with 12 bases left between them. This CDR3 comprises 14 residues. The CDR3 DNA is TGTGCCAGCAGTTTAAGGAGGGAGGTTTACGAGCAGTACTTC. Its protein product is CASSLRREVYEQYF.

The chain's CDR3 is CASSTGVSNQPQHF. The DNA for the CDR3 is TGTGCCAGCAGTACAGGAGTTAGCAATCAGCCCCAGCATTTT. The rearrangement uses TRBV28 and TRBJ1-5; a weak D match, TRBD1 (5 bases). V lost 5 bases and J 0 bases, leaving 8 bases between the germline ends. CDR3 length equals 14 residues. Per germline, CDR1 MDHEN and CDR2 SYDVKM.

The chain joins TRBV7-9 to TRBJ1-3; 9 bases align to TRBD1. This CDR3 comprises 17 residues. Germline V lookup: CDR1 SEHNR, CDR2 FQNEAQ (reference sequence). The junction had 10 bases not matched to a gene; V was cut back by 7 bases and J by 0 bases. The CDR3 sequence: CASTSWTGDYSGNTIYF. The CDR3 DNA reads TGTGCCAGCACCTCCTGGACAGGGGACTACTCTGGAAACACCATATATTTT.

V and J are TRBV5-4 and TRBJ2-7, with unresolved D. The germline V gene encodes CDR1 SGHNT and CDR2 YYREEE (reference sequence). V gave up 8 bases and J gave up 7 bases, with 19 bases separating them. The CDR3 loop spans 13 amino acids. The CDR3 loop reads CASGAGPAWEQYF. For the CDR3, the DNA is TGTGCCAGTGGTGCAGGTCCCGCGTGGGAGCAGTACTTC. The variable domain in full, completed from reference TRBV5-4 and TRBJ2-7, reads ETGVTQSPTHLIKTRGQQVTLRCSSQSGHNTVSWYQQALGQGPQFIFQYYREEENGRGNFPPRFSGLQFPNYSSELNVNALELDDSALYLCASGAGPAWEQYFGPGTRLTVT.

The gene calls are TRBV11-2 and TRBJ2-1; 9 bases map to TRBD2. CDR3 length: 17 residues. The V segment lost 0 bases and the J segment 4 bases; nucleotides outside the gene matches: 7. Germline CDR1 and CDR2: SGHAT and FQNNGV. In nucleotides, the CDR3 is TGTGCCAGCAGCTTAGATCTGGCGGGGGGGCCATACAATGAGCAGTTCTTC. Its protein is CASSLDLAGGPYNEQFF.

The CDR3 sequence: CASSYSTGIGNYGYTF. The CDR3 bases are TGTGCCAGCAGTTACTCTACAGGGATCGGTAACTATGGCTACACCTTC. The chain has TRBV6-5 and TRBJ1-2; D is perhaps TRBD1 (6 bases). CDR3 length: 16 residues. V gave up 0 bases and J gave up 1 base, with 12 bases separating them. Germline V gives CDR1 MNHEY, CDR2 SVGAGI.

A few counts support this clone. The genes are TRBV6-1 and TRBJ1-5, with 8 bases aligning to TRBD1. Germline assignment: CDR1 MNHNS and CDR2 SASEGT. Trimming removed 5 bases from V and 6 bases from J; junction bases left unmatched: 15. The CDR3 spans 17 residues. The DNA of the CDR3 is TGTGCCAGCAGTAAAGGTCCCCCAGGGGGCGGTGGTCAGCCCCAGCATTTT. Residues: CASSKGPPGGGGQPQHF.

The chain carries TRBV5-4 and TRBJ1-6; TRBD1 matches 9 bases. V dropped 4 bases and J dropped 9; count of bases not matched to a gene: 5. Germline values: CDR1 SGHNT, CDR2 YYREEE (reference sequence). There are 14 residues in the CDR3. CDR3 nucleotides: TGTGCCAGCAGCAGGGACAGGGATAGTTCACCCCTCCACTTT. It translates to CASSRDRDSSPLHF.

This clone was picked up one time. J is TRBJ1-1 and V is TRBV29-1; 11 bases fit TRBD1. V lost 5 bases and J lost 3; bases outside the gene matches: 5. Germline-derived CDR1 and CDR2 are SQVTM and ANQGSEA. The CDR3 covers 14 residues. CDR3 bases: TGCAGCGTTCAGGAGGGACAGGGGGACACTGAAGCTTTCTTT. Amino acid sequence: CSVQEGQGDTEAFF.

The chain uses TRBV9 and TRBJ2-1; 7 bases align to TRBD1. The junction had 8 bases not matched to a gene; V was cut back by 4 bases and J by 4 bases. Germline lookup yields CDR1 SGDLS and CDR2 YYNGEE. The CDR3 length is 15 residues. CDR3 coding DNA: TGTGCCAGCAGCCTCCTAGGGGACAGTTACAATGAGCAGTTCTTC. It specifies CASSLLGDSYNEQFF. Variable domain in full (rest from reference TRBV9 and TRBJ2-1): DSGVTQTPKHLITATGQRVTLRCSPRSGDLSVYWYQQSLDQGLQFLIQYYNGEERAKGNILERFSAQQFPDLHSELNLSSLELGDSALYFCASSLLGDSYNEQFFGPGTRLTVL.

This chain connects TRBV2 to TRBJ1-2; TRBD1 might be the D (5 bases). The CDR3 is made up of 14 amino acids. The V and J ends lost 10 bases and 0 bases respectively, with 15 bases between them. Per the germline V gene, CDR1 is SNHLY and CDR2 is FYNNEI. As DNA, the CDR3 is TGTGCCACCAAACAGGAGATAACTAACTATGGCTACACCTTC. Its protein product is CATKQEITNYGYTF.

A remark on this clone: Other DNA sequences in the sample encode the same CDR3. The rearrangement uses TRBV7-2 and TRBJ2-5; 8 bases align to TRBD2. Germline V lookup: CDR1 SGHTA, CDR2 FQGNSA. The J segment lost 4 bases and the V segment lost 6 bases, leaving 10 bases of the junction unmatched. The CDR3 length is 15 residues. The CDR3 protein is CASSPSGPMRETQYF. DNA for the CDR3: TGTGCCAGCAGTCCTAGCGGGCCCATGAGAGAGACCCAGTACTTC.